This is a list of T cell receptor beta chains from one sample in a study of cytotoxic CD8 clonotypes in ibrutinib-treated CLL. The assay was immunoSEQ multiplex PCR, and TCRdb's table has in-frame clones only and misses some. Here the sample spans 40,000 or so clones, approximately 65% being singletons. The starting material was PBMCs, obtained after 24 months of ibrutinib treatment. Every receptor here comes from a human donor with chronic lymphocytic leukemia. CDR3s include the opening cysteine and the closing phenylalanine or tryptophan. The D gene is left open where the match is weak. Only some rows state a clone size, as once, few, many or a class for expanded clones.

>.|.|TRBV18|TRBJ2-7
CAGQFPHGYEQYF
TGTGCCGGCCAATTCCCTCATGGGTACGAGCAGTACTTC
>.|.|TRBV2|TRBJ2-1
CASHRDGNNEQFF
TGTGCCAGCCACCGGGACGGCAACAATGAGCAGTTCTTC
>.|.|TRBV7-3|TRBJ2-2
CASSFRNTGELFF
TGTGCCAGCAGCTTTCGGAACACCGGGGAGCTGTTTTTT
>.|.|TRBV18|TRBJ1-4
CASSPPNREGEKLFF
TGTGCCAGCTCACCACCGAACAGGGAGGGTGAAAAACTGTTTTTT
>.|few|TRBV2|TRBJ2-1
CASSDKGPYNEQFF
TGTGCCAGCAGTGATAAGGGGCCCTACAATGAGCAGTTCTTC
>TRBD1|.|TRBV2|TRBJ1-1
CASSDSTGRGNTEAFF
TGTGCCAGCAGCGATTCGACAGGGAGGGGAAACACTGAAGCTTTCTTT
>TRBD1|.|TRBV28|TRBJ2-3
CATSRQGVNTQYF
TGTGCCACCTCCCGACAGGGAGTGAATACGCAGTATTTT
>.|.|TRBV4-2|TRBJ1-2
CASSVPRMGGGYGYTF
TGTGCCAGCAGCGTTCCGAGAATGGGCGGTGGCTATGGCTACACCTTC
>TRBD1|many|TRBV27|TRBJ1-3
CASSLRGLSGNTIYF
TGTGCCAGCAGTTTAAGGGGGCTCTCTGGAAACACCATATATTTT
>.|once|TRBV18|TRBJ2-6
CASSPPGGANVLTF
TGTGCCAGCTCACCCCCTGGAGGGGCCAACGTCCTGACTTTC
>TRBD2|.|TRBV7-2|TRBJ2-5
CASSTGLAGGPRETQYF
TGTGCCAGCAGCACCGGACTAGCGGGAGGGCCGAGGGAGACCCAGTACTTC
>.|.|TRBV6-5|TRBJ1-5
CASSRFYSNQPQHF
TGTGCCAGCAGTCGGTTCTATAGCAATCAGCCCCAGCATTTT
>.|few|TRBV2|TRBJ2-5
CASSAPSQETQYF
TGTGCCAGCAGTGCTCCGTCCCAAGAGACCCAGTACTTC
>TRBD2|.|TRBV4-2|TRBJ2-1
CASSQDRASGGYNEQFF
TGTGCCAGCAGCCAAGATCGGGCTAGCGGGGGGTACAATGAGCAGTTCTTC
>TRBD1|once|TRBV5-1|TRBJ1-1
CASSLAGGAEAFF
TGCGCCAGCAGCTTGGCAGGGGGCGCTGAAGCTTTCTTT
>.|.|TRBV6-1|TRBJ1-5
CASSEQLLGNQPQHF
TGTGCCAGCAGCGAACAGTTACTTGGCAATCAGCCCCAGCATTTT
>.|.|TRBV7-9|TRBJ1-3
CASSSGELRGASGNTIYF
TGTGCCAGCAGCTCGGGGGAGCTCAGGGGTGCGTCTGGAAACACCATATATTTT
>.|.|TRBV19|TRBJ1-2
CASSMVQYYGYTF
TGTGCCAGTAGTATGGTCCAGTACTATGGCTACACCTTC
>.|few|TRBV2|TRBJ1-2
CASSEWRPYGYTF
TGTGCCAGCAGTGAATGGCGGCCGTATGGCTACACCTTC
>.|.|TRBV6-1|TRBJ2-5
CASSELGQGYETQYF
TGTGCCAGCAGTGAATTGGGGCAGGGGTACGAGACCCAGTACTTC
>TRBD1|.|TRBV30|TRBJ1-2
CAWSAPRTGDGYTF
TGTGCCTGGAGTGCTCCGAGGACAGGGGATGGCTACACCTTC
>TRBD2|once|TRBV13|TRBJ2-5
CASSYTGTSGETQYF
TGTGCCAGCAGCTATACCGGGACTAGTGGTGAGACCCAGTACTTC
>.|.|TRBV30|TRBJ2-4
CAWTSGGKGIQYF
TGTGCCTGGACTTCCGGGGGCAAGGGCATTCAGTACTTC
>.|.|TRBV5-1|TRBJ2-7
CASSLGDNSYEQYF
TGCGCCAGCAGCTTGGGGGACAACTCCTACGAGCAGTACTTC
>.|.|TRBV7-9|TRBJ2-5
CASSRQLLGTQETQYF
TGTGCCAGCAGCAGACAACTCCTGGGGACCCAAGAGACCCAGTACTTC
>TRBD1|.|TRBV28|TRBJ1-2
CASSLPGQGGLVYGYTF
TGTGCCAGCAGTTTACCGGGACAGGGAGGCCTTGTTTATGGCTACACCTTC
>.|.|TRBV5-3|TRBJ2-7
CARSSPGTAYEQYF
TGTGCCAGAAGCAGCCCAGGGACTGCCTACGAGCAGTACTTC
>.|.|TRBV5-1|TRBJ2-4
CASSQASARDIQYF
TGCGCCAGCAGTCAGGCCTCGGCCAGAGACATTCAGTACTTC
>.|.|TRBV7-2|TRBJ1-1
CASSQTGIEAFF
TGTGCCAGCAGCCAGACGGGGATTGAAGCTTTCTTT
>.|many|TRBV29-1|TRBJ1-1
CSVDRGTEAFF
TGCAGCGTTGATCGGGGGACTGAAGCTTTCTTT
>TRBD1|.|TRBV27|TRBJ1-2
CASSLDRAGYGYTF
TGTGCCAGCAGTTTAGACAGGGCGGGTTATGGCTACACCTTC
>TRBD2|.|TRBV7-3|TRBJ2-1
CASSPGPGLAGGHWQFF
TGTGCCAGCAGCCCTGGGCCGGGACTAGCGGGGGGGCATTGGCAGTTCTTC
>.|few|TRBV18|TRBJ2-1
CASSPLGISSTYNEQFF
TGTGCCAGCTCACCACTTGGGATCAGTTCGACCTACAATGAGCAGTTCTTC
>.|once|TRBV4-1|TRBJ1-2
CASRPLGGYGYTF
TGCGCCAGCAGGCCCTTGGGGGGATATGGCTACACCTTC
>.|few|TRBV5-1|TRBJ2-5
CASSLTLSEETQYF
TGCGCCAGCAGCTTGACATTGTCCGAAGAGACCCAGTACTTC
>.|.|TRBV5-6|TRBJ2-5
CASSTRTDGETQYF
TGTGCCAGCAGCACTAGGACAGATGGAGAGACCCAGTACTTC
>.|few|TRBV19|TRBJ1-5
CASSMMRGSNQPQHF
TGTGCCAGTAGTATGATGAGAGGAAGCAATCAGCCCCAGCATTTT
>.|few|TRBV5-1|TRBJ2-1
CASSLIMGDHNEQFF
TGCGCCAGCAGCTTGATAATGGGGGACCACAATGAGCAGTTCTTC
>TRBD2|.|TRBV6-5|TRBJ2-3
CASRGAGKTDTQYF
TGTGCCAGCAGGGGAGCGGGAAAGACAGATACGCAGTATTTT
>.|.|TRBV19|TRBJ2-4
CASHPHGRKNIQYF
TGTGCCAGCCACCCCCATGGGCGGAAAAACATTCAGTACTTC
>.|.|TRBV11-3|TRBJ2-5
CASSLEEKATQYF
TGTGCCAGCAGCTTGGAGGAGAAAGCCACCCAGTACTTC
>.|.|TRBV6-5|TRBJ2-2
CASSYPTGAGTGELFF
TGTGCCAGCAGTTACCCGACCGGGGCCGGAACTGGGGAGCTGTTTTTT
>TRBD2|few|TRBV19|TRBJ2-6
CASSLFWEGSGANVLTF
TGTGCCAGTAGCCTGTTTTGGGAGGGCTCTGGGGCCAACGTCCTGACTTTC
>.|.|TRBV27|TRBJ2-7
CASSFGGPAAYEQYF
TGTGCCAGCAGTTTTGGGGGGCCGGCAGCCTACGAGCAGTACTTC
>.|.|TRBV18|TRBJ1-4
CASSPGGEKLFF
TGTGCCAGCTCACCCGGTGGCGAAAAACTGTTTTTT
>.|.|TRBV7-2|TRBJ2-3
CASSLAGRAHTQYF
TGTGCCAGCAGCTTAGCTGGCAGGGCACATACGCAGTATTTT
>.|.|TRBV2|TRBJ1-5
CASRQANQPQHF
TGTGCCAGCCGACAGGCCAATCAGCCCCAGCATTTT
>TRBD2|few|TRBV5-1|TRBJ2-1
CASSPRLAGGSNEQFF
TGCGCCAGCAGCCCCCGACTAGCGGGAGGGTCGAATGAGCAGTTCTTC
>.|.|TRBV30|TRBJ2-7
CAWSVGHGAYEQYF
TGTGCCTGGAGTGTAGGTCATGGGGCCTACGAGCAGTACTTC
>TRBD2|.|TRBV6-1|TRBJ2-5
CASSESIAGRVVGETQYF
TGTGCCAGCAGTGAATCGATTGCCGGGAGGGTCGTTGGTGAGACCCAGTACTTC
>.|.|TRBV19|TRBJ1-2
CASSIEEKGLDYGYTF
TGTGCCAGTAGTATAGAGGAAAAGGGGCTAGACTATGGCTACACCTTC
>.|.|TRBV20-1|TRBJ2-1
CSARVWDEQFF
TGCAGTGCGAGGGTGTGGGATGAGCAGTTCTTC
>.|few|TRBV4-2|TRBJ2-6
CASRPVSGANVLTF
TGTGCCAGCCGACCTGTCTCTGGGGCCAACGTCCTGACTTTC